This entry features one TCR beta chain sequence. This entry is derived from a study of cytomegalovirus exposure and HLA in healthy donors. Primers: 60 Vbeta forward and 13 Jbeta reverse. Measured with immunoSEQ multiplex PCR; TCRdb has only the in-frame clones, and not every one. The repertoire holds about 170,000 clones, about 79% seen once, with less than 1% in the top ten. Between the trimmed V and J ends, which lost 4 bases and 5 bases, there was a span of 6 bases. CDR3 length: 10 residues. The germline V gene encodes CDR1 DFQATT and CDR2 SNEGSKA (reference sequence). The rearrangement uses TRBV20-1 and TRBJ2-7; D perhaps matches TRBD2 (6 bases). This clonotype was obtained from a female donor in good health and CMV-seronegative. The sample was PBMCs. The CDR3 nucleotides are TGCAGTGCTACGGGGGACGAGCAGTACTTC. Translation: CSATGDEQYF.